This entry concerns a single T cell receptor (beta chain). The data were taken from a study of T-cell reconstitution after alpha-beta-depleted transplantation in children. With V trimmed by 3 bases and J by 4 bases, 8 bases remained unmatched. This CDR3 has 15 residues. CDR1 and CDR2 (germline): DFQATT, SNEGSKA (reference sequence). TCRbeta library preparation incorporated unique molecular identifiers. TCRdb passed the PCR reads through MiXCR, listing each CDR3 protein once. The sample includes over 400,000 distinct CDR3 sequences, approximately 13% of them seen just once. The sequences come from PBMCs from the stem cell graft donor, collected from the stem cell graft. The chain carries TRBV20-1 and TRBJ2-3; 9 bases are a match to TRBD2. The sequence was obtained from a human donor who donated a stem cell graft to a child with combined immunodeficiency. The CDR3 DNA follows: TGCAGTGCTAGTCTTGCGGGGGGGCCGTCAGATACGCAGTATTTT. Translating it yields CSASLAGGPSDTQYF.